The clone carrying this TCR beta chain was counted at least ten times. Its antigen is unidentified. The sample originates from a study of CD8 T cells in ankylosing spondylitis. Study-level results: Disease-linked clones were reportedly significantly enriched in matched ankylosing spondylitis synovial fluid.

MiXCR, applied by TCRdb to the 5' RACE reads, yields one record per CDR3 protein. Here the sample spans 200,000 to 250,000 distinct CDR3 sequences, about 10% being singletons. The CDR3 extends over 17 amino acids. The germline V gene encodes CDR1 SGHRS and CDR2 YFSETQ. The V segment lost 4 bases and the J segment 1 base; nucleotides outside the gene matches: 8. The rearrangement links TRBV5-1 to TRBJ2-6; 7 bases fit TRBD1. This sequence was found in a male donor with ankylosing spondylitis or in good health (not recorded which). Material: blood, either unsorted or a sorted T cell fraction (not recorded which). As DNA, the CDR3 is TGCGCCAGCAGCCCTCCATCAGGGGGTTCTGGGGCCAACGTCCTGACTTTC. Translation: CASSPPSGGSGANVLTF.